This TCR beta chain came from a study of T cell responses to AZD1222 COVID-19 vaccine. General study points: Clonal diversity may have been underestimated in mostly white British donors. At study baseline, merely roughly 6 AZD1222 recipients were seropositive. Spike-specific TCR depth and breadth grew after two AZD1222 doses. CD4 TCRs covered the whole spike, strongest at regions 160-218 and 743-854.

Profiling relied on immunoSEQ multiplex PCR, and the TCRdb table lists in-frame clones only, not all of them. This table holds about 180,000 clones, around nine tenths found once. Germline V gene data show CDR1 as WSHSY and CDR2 as SAAADI. V lost 2 bases and J lost 7; bases outside the gene matches: 6. The CDR3 loop spans 16 amino acids. Worth noting for this clone: Its antigen is undetermined.

The specimen comprised peripheral blood, sampled on day 0 of AZD1222 vaccination. This sequence joins TRBV10-2 and TRBJ1-4; 11 nucleotides agree with TRBD1. The origin of this receptor is an adult in good health. DNA of the CDR3: TGCGCCAGCAGTGAGGCAGGACAGGGGGCGTCTGAAAAACTGTTTTTT. Its protein is CASSEAGQGASEKLFF.